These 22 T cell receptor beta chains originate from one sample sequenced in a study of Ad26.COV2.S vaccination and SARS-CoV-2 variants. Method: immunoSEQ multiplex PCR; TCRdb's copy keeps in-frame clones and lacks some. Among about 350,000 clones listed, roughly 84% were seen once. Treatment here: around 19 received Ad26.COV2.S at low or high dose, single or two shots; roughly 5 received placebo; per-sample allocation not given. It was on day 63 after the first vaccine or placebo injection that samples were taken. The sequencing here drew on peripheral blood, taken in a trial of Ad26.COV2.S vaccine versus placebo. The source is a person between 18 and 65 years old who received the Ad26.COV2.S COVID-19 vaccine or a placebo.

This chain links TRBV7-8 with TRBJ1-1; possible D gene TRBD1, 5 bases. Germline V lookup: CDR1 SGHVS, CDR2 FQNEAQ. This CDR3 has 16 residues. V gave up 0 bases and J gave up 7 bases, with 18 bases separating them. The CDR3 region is CASSLAAGTYIGEAFF. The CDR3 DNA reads TGTGCCAGCAGCTTAGCTGCCGGGACGTACATTGGTGAAGCTTTCTTT.

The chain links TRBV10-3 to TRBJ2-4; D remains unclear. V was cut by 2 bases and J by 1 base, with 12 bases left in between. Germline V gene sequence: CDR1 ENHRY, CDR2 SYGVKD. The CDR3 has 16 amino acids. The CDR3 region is CAISEGPLVAKNIQYF. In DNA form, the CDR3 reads TGTGCCATCAGTGAGGGCCCACTGGTGGCCAAAAACATTCAGTACTTC.

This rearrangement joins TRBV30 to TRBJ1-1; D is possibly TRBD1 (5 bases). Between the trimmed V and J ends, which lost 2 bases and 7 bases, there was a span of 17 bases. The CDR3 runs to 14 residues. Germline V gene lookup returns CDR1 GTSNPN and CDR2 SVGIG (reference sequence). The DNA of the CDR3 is TGTGCCTGGAGTTCCCAGACAGTCGACGATGAAGCTTTCTTT. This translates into CAWSSQTVDDEAFF.

CDR3 sequence: CASSRRGAGLAFEQYF. In DNA, the CDR3 is TGCGCCAGCAGCCGCAGGGGTGCAGGACTAGCCTTCGAGCAGTACTTC. The chain uses TRBV4-1 and TRBJ2-7; TRBD2 aligns across 8 bases. The CDR3 loop spans 16 amino acids. V lost 4 bases and J lost 6; bases outside the gene matches: 14. Germline values: CDR1 MGHRA, CDR2 YSYEKL.

The CDR3 protein is CASSPQGTGAYGNTEAFF. In DNA, the CDR3 is TGCGCCAGCAGCCCACAAGGGACAGGGGCTTACGGGAACACTGAAGCTTTCTTT. The chain has TRBV5-1 and TRBJ1-1; TRBD1 agrees at 10 bases. The CDR3 totals 18 residues. The germline V gene has CDR1 SGHRS and CDR2 YFSETQ. V lost 4 bases, J lost 1 base, and 13 bases stayed unmatched.

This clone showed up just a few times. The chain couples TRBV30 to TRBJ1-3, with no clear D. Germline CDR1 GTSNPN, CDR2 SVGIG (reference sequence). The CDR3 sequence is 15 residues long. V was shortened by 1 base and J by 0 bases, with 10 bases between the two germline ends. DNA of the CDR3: TGTGCCTGGAGTGCATTCCTGATCTCTGGAAACACCATATATTTT. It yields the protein CAWSAFLISGNTIYF.

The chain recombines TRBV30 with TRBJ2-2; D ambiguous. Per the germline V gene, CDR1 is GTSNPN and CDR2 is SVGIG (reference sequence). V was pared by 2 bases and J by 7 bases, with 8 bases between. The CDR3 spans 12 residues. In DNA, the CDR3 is TGTGCCTGGAGTTTGGGGATCGGGGAGCTGTTTTTT. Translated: CAWSLGIGELFF.

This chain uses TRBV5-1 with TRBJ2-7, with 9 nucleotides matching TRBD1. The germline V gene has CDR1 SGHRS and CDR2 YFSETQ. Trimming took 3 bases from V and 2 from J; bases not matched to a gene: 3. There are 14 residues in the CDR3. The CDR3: CASSWTGVTYEQYF. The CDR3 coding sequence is TGCGCCAGCAGCTGGACAGGGGTCACCTACGAGCAGTACTTC.

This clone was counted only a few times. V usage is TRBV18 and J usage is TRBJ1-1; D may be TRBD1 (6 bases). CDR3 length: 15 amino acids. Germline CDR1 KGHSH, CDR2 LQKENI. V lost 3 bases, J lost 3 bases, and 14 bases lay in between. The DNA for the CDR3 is TGTGCCAGCTCACCTCTTGGGGGGGGCGACACTGAAGCTTTCTTT. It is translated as CASSPLGGGDTEAFF.

The CDR3 protein is CASSPAGLAGGNEQFF. CDR3 sequence (DNA): TGTGCCAGCAGCCCTGCCGGACTAGCGGGGGGAAATGAGCAGTTCTTC. The chain carries TRBV5-6 and TRBJ2-1; TRBD2 aligns across 14 bases. The ends lost 4 bases at V and 7 bases at J; junction bases unmatched: 7. The CDR3 sequence is 16 residues long. Germline CDR1 is SGHDT and CDR2 is YYEEEE.

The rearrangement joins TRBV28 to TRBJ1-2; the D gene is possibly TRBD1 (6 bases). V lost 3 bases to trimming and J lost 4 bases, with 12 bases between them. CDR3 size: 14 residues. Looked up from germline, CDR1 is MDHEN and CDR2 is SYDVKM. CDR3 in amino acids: CASSFAEGVYGYTF. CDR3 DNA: TGTGCCAGCAGTTTCGCGGAGGGGGTCTATGGCTACACCTTC.

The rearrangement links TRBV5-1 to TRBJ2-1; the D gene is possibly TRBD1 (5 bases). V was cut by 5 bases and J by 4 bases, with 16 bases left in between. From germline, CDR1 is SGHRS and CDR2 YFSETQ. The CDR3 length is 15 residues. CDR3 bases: TGCGCCAGCAGGGGGCGAAAAATGGATTACAATGAGCAGTTCTTC. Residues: CASRGRKMDYNEQFF.

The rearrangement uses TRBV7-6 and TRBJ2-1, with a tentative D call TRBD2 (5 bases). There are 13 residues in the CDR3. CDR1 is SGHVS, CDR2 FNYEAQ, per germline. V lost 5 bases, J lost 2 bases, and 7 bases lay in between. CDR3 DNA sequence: TGTGCCAGCAGCCCCGGGACCTACAATGAGCAGTTCTTC. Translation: CASSPGTYNEQFF.

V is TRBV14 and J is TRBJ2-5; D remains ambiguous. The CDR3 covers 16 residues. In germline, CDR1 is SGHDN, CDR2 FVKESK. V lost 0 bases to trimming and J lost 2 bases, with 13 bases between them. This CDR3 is CASSQDAAILQETQYF. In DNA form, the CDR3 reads TGTGCCAGCAGCCAAGATGCTGCCATCCTACAAGAGACCCAGTACTTC.

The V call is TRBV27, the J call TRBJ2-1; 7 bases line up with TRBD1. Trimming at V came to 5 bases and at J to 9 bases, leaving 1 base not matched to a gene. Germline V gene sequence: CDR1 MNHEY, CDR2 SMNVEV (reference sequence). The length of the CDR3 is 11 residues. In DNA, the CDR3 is TGTGCCAGCAGTAAGGGGGCTGAGCAGTTCTTC. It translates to CASSKGAEQFF.

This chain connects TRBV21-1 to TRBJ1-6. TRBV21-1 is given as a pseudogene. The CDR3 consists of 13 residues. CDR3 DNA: TGTGCCAGCAGCAAAAGAGGCGAGGAGCCCCTCCACTTT. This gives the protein CASSKRGEEPLHF.

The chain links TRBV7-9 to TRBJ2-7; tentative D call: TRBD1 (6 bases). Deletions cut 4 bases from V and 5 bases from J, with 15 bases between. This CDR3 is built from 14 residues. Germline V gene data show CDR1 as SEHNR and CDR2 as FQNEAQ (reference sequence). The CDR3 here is CASSSGDRGNEQYF. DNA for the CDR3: TGTGCCAGCAGCTCCGGGGATAGGGGGAACGAGCAGTACTTC. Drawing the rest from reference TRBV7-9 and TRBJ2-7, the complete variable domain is DTGVSQNPRHKITKRGQNVTFRCDPISEHNRLYWYRQTLGQGPEFLTYFQNEAQLEKSRLLSDRFSAERPKGSFSTLEIQRTEQGDSAMYLCASSSGDRGNEQYFGPGTRLTVT.

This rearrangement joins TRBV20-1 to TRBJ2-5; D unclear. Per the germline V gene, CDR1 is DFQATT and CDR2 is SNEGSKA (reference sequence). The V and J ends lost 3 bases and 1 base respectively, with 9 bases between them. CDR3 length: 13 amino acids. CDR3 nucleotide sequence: TGCAGTGCTAGTTTGGCGATCCAAGAGACCCAGTACTTC. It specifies CSASLAIQETQYF.

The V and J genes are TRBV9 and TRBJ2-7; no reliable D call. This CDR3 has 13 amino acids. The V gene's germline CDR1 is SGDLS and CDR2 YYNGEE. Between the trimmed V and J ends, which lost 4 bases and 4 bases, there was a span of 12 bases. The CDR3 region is CASSPQTGYEQYF. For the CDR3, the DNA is TGTGCCAGCAGCCCTCAGACCGGATACGAGCAGTACTTC.

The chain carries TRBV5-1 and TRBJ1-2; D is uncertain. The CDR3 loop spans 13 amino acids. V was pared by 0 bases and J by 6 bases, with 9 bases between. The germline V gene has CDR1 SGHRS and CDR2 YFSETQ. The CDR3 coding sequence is TGCGCCAGCAGCTTGGTGGCGGAGAATGGCTACACCTTC. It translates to CASSLVAENGYTF.

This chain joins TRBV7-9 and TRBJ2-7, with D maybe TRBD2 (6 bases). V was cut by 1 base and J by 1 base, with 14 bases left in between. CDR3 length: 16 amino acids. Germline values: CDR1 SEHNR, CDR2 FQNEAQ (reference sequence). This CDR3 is CASSLGGQGLSYEQYF. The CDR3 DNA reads TGTGCCAGCAGCTTAGGGGGCCAGGGACTTTCCTACGAGCAGTACTTC.

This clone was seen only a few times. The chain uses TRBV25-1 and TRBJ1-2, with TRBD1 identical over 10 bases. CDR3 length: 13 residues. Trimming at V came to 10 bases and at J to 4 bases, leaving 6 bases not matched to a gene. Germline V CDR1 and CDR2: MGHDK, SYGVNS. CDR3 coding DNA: TGTGCCACCGACGGGGACAGGGGCTATGGCTACACCTTC. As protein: CATDGDRGYGYTF.